This entry lists 21 T cell receptor beta chains sequenced from one sample in a study of Graves' ophthalmopathy and Graves' hyperthyroidism. Amplified material comprised TCR beta CDR3 regions derived from RNA transcripts. Investigators did first-round RT-PCR with HTBI primers, then second-round multiplex PCR. TCRdb passed the multiplex PCR reads through MiXCR, listing each CDR3 protein once. The sample has roughly 160,000 distinct CDR3 sequences; approximately 40% are singletons. Material for sequencing was peripheral blood. Source of these receptors: a man between 25 and 39 years old with Graves' ophthalmopathy.

This clonotype appeared many times. This chain links TRBV25-1 with TRBJ1-1, with a tentative D call TRBD1 (5 bases). V lost 6 bases and J lost 4, with 15 bases in between. The germline V gene encodes CDR1 MGHDK and CDR2 SYGVNS. The CDR3 is made up of 14 amino acids. The CDR3 protein is CASRRPGRATEAFF. DNA of the CDR3: TGTGCCAGCAGGCGACCGGGACGCGCCACTGAAGCTTTCTTT.

The chain is built from TRBV6-5 and TRBJ1-1; TRBD1 matches at 9 bases. Germline loops: CDR1 MNHEY, CDR2 SVGAGI. V was clipped by 2 bases and J by 1 base; unmatched bases: 5. The CDR3 totals 16 residues. The DNA of the CDR3 is TGTGCCAGCAGTTACACGGGGACAGGGTGGAACACTGAAGCTTTCTTT. Its translation is CASSYTGTGWNTEAFF.

This clonotype was seen just once. The chain is built from TRBV6-2 or TRBV6-3 and TRBJ2-7; a weak D match, TRBD2 (5 bases). The ends were cut back, 5 bases at V and 5 bases at J, with 19 bases in the middle. Germline V gives CDR1 MNHEY, CDR2 SVGEGT. This CDR3 contains 15 residues. DNA for the CDR3: TGTGCCAGCAGTAAACCCGGGAATCTTAGGGACGAGCAGTACTTC. This translates into CASSKPGNLRDEQYF.

This clonotype was counted at least ten times. This chain links TRBV7-2 with TRBJ1-2, with 7 bases aligning to TRBD1. Germline V gene lookup returns CDR1 SGHTA and CDR2 FQGNSA. Trimming at V came to 4 bases and at J to 3 bases, leaving 2 bases not matched to a gene. The CDR3 sequence is 13 residues long. The DNA of the CDR3 is TGTGCCAGCAGCTACGACAGGGACTATGGCTACACCTTC. Protein product: CASSYDRDYGYTF. Variable domain in full (rest from reference TRBV7-2 and TRBJ1-2): GAGVSQSPSNKVTEKGKDVELRCDPISGHTALYWYRQSLGQGLEFLIYFQGNSAPDKSGLPSDRFSAERTGGSVSTLTIQRTQQEDSAVYLCASSYDRDYGYTFGSGTRLTVV.

The chain is built from TRBV7-2 and TRBJ1-5; D unresolved. V was pared by 2 bases and J by 4 bases, with 9 bases between. Germline V gene lookup returns CDR1 SGHTA and CDR2 FQGNSA. There are 14 residues in the CDR3. The CDR3 DNA sequence: TGTGCCAGCAGCTTATTACCGATTAATCAGCCCCAGCATTTT. Translation gives CASSLLPINQPQHF.

Ten or more counts support this clonotype. The chain combines TRBV12-3 or TRBV12-4 with TRBJ1-2; 9 nucleotides align to TRBD1. The CDR3 spans 14 residues. Trimming cost V 7 bases and J 5 bases; bases outside gene matches: 8. The CDR3 region has the DNA TGTGCCAGCACCCAGTTGACAGGGGGTTATGGCTACACCTTC. Translated, it gives CASTQLTGGYGYTF.

This clonotype was counted ten times or more. The chain recombines TRBV28 with TRBJ2-7; a possible D gene is TRBD1 (6 bases). The CDR3 runs 20 residues. V gave up 4 bases and J gave up 2 bases, with 30 bases separating them. The germline gives CDR1 MDHEN, CDR2 SYDVKM. CDR3 residues: CASSSYSRGRVDSVTYEQYF. CDR3 bases: TGTGCCAGCAGTTCATACAGCCGTGGCCGGGTGGACAGTGTCACCTACGAGCAGTACTTC.

This clonotype came up many times. This rearrangement joins TRBV7-3 to TRBJ2-5, with 8 bases matching TRBD1. Trimming at V came to 5 bases and at J to 2 bases, leaving 10 bases not matched to a gene. The CDR3 covers 16 residues. Germline CDR1 and CDR2: SGHTA and FQGTGA. The CDR3 bases are TGTGCCAGCAGCGAGAAGAACAGGGGGATTCAAGAGACCCAGTACTTC. Its translation: CASSEKNRGIQETQYF.

This clonotype was picked up many times. The V gene is TRBV12-3 or TRBV12-4, the J gene TRBJ1-3; D ambiguous. CDR3 length equals 14 residues. Trimming removed 2 bases from V and 0 bases from J, with 5 bases in between. For the CDR3, the DNA is TGTGCCAGCAGTTTACCCCTCTCTGGAAACACCATATATTTT. Its protein product is CASSLPLSGNTIYF.

This clonotype is a singleton in its sample. The gene calls are TRBV28 and TRBJ2-5, with D possibly TRBD1 on 6 matching bases. The CDR3 totals 14 residues. V shed 5 bases and J shed 1 base, with 11 bases lying between them. The V gene's germline CDR1 is MDHEN and CDR2 SYDVKM. This CDR3 is CASSRSGAQETQYF. CDR3 DNA: TGTGCCAGCAGTCGTTCAGGGGCCCAAGAGACCCAGTACTTC.

The V call is TRBV6-2 or TRBV6-3, the J call TRBJ1-1; 9 nucleotides align to TRBD1. Germline CDR1 is MNHEY and CDR2 is SVGEGT. There are 13 residues in the CDR3. The ends lost 2 bases at V and 10 bases at J; junction bases unmatched: 5. CDR3 loop: CASSYTGGGGAFF. DNA for the CDR3: TGTGCCAGCAGTTACACAGGGGGCGGAGGAGCTTTCTTT.

Many counts were recorded for this clonotype. The V gene is TRBV6-2 or TRBV6-3, the J gene TRBJ2-7, with 12 bases fitting TRBD1. CDR1 is MNHEY and CDR2 is SVGEGT in the germline V gene. The ends lost 2 bases at V and 3 bases at J; junction bases unmatched: 8. The CDR3 covers 17 residues. The CDR3 loop is CASSYRRGTGGLYEQYF. CDR3 nucleotide sequence: TGTGCCAGCAGTTACAGAAGAGGGACAGGGGGCCTCTACGAGCAGTACTTC.

This chain links TRBV7-2 with TRBJ2-2; TRBD2 matches at 10 bases. CDR3 length: 19 amino acids. The V and J ends lost 0 bases and 6 bases, in that order; junction bases with no gene match: 13. The germline V gene has CDR1 SGHTA and CDR2 FQGNSA. CDR3 loop: CASSLAGLAIYGAPGELFF. CDR3 nucleotide sequence: TGTGCCAGCAGCTTAGCGGGACTAGCGATTTACGGAGCTCCCGGGGAGCTGTTTTTT.

The sample holds many counts of this clonotype. The genes are TRBV30 and TRBJ1-2, with TRBD1 identical over 8 bases. V shed 0 bases and J 4 bases; nucleotides not matched to a gene: 4. The germline gives CDR1 GTSNPN, CDR2 SVGIG (reference sequence). The CDR3 runs to 14 residues. In DNA, the CDR3 is TGTGCCTGGAGTGTAACAGGGGGTGGCTATGGCTACACCTTC. It is translated as CAWSVTGGGYGYTF.

This clonotype appeared a few times. The chain couples TRBV7-2 to TRBJ1-2; D is unresolved. With 3 bases removed from V and 6 bases from J, the gap between germline ends came to 14 bases. Germline V gives CDR1 SGHTA, CDR2 FQGNSA. The CDR3 covers 14 residues. For the CDR3, the DNA is TGTGCCAGCAGCTTTCAGGTCCCGAGAGATGGCTACACCTTC. This translates into CASSFQVPRDGYTF.

The chain combines TRBV12-3 or TRBV12-4 with TRBJ2-4; D is unresolved. The CDR3 is 14 amino acids. The V gene lost 5 bases and the J gene lost 0 bases, with 8 bases spanning the gap. CDR3 residues: CASSMSVAKNIQYF. CDR3 DNA: TGTGCCAGCAGTATGAGTGTAGCCAAAAACATTCAGTACTTC.

This chain links TRBV12-3 or TRBV12-4 with TRBJ1-5; 7 bases map to TRBD1. The V and J ends lost 7 bases and 7 bases, in that order; junction bases with no gene match: 7. CDR3 length equals 13 residues. Here the CDR3 reads CASTPDREQPQHF. As DNA, the CDR3 is TGTGCCAGCACCCCAGACAGGGAACAGCCCCAGCATTTT.

The chain has TRBV30 and TRBJ2-5; D is perhaps TRBD2 (5 bases). The germline gives CDR1 GTSNPN, CDR2 SVGIG (reference sequence). Trimming shortened V by 2 bases and J by 3 bases, and 7 bases separated the two germline ends. CDR3 length equals 12 residues. As DNA, the CDR3 is TGTGCCTGGAGTCGGGGTAAAGAGACCCAGTACTTC. Protein sequence: CAWSRGKETQYF.

This clonotype was recorded a few times. This chain joins TRBV6-2 or TRBV6-3 and TRBJ1-1; 9 bases align to TRBD1. Germline values: CDR1 MNHEY, CDR2 SVGEGT. The trim removed 5 bases at V and 8 bases at J, leaving 3 bases unmatched. CDR3 length: 12 amino acids. DNA for the CDR3: TGTGCCAGCAGTCTCGGGACAGGGGAAGCTTTCTTT. Its protein product is CASSLGTGEAFF.

Many counts were recorded for this clonotype. The J gene is TRBJ2-7, the V gene TRBV12-3 or TRBV12-4, with D unresolved. V dropped 4 bases and J dropped 1 base, with 8 bases sitting between them. This CDR3 spans 13 amino acids. CDR3 bases: TGTGCCAGCAGTTGGGCAGGATCCTACGAGCAGTACTTC. Translated: CASSWAGSYEQYF.

The table lists this clonotype with a count of one. The chain combines TRBV12-3 or TRBV12-4 with TRBJ1-1; weak D call: TRBD1 (5 bases). The germline V and J ends were trimmed by 6 bases and 5 bases, with 16 bases remaining between them. This CDR3 spans 14 amino acids. The CDR3 bases are TGTGCCAGCAGCTCCTGGGGGAGGGAAACTGAAGCTTTCTTT. This translates into CASSSWGRETEAFF.